A selection of T cell receptor beta chains follows, all from one sample in a study of CDR3 diversity in severe acne. A single record per CDR3 protein comes from TCRdb applying MiXCR to the PCR reads. There are 89,000 or so distinct CDR3 sequences in the sample; around 50% occur only once, and around a tenth lies in the top ten. The sequenced material came from blood. These receptors originate from a male donor in good health, serving as a control. Each CDR3 is given with its conserved first and last residue. The D gene is left open where the match is weak. A clone size is listed for some rows: how often the clone was seen (once, few, many), or a class if it is expanded.

CDR3 DNA: TGTGCCAGCAGCTTAAGCCTAGCTCGCACCGGGGAGCTGTTTTTT; CDR3 protein: CASSLSLARTGELFF; J gene: TRBJ2-2; V gene: TRBV7-3; D gene: NA; clone size: many
CDR3 DNA: TGTGCCAGCCGGACGGCAGGCGAGTGGACACCCCTCCACTTT; CDR3 protein: CASRTAGEWTPLHF; J gene: TRBJ1-6; V gene: TRBV25-1; D gene: NA; clone size: many
CDR3 DNA: TGTGCCAGCAGTGACTCTAGCGGGGGGGCCACCGGGGAGACCCAGTACTTC; CDR3 protein: CASSDSSGGATGETQYF; J gene: TRBJ2-5; V gene: TRBV6-4; D gene: TRBD2; clone size: NA
CDR3 DNA: TGTGCCAGCAGCCATGACGGACTAGCGGGAGGCCCCACAACCTACGAGCAGTACTTC; CDR3 protein: CASSHDGLAGGPTTYEQYF; J gene: TRBJ2-7; V gene: TRBV6-6; D gene: TRBD2; clone size: NA
CDR3 DNA: TGTGCCAGCAGCTATACTAGCGCTAGCACAGATACGCAGTATTTT; CDR3 protein: CASSYTSASTDTQYF; J gene: TRBJ2-3; V gene: TRBV16; D gene: TRBD2; clone size: NA
CDR3 DNA: TGTGCCAGCAGATCCGACAGGGATGGAAACACCATATATTTT; CDR3 protein: CASRSDRDGNTIYF; J gene: TRBJ1-3; V gene: TRBV6-2/TRBV6-3; D gene: TRBD1; clone size: many
CDR3 DNA: TGTGCCACCTTAGACCTAGCGTCTAGCAAAGATACGCAGTATTTT; CDR3 protein: CATLDLASSKDTQYF; J gene: TRBJ2-3; V gene: TRBV10-3; D gene: NA; clone size: NA
CDR3 DNA: TGTGCCAGCACCGGGGGGGGGTTGAGTAATTCACCCCTCCACTTT; CDR3 protein: CASTGGGLSNSPLHF; J gene: TRBJ1-6; V gene: TRBV28; D gene: NA; clone size: NA
CDR3 DNA: TGTGCCAGCAGTGAGGGTCCCCAGAGCACAGATACGCAGTATTTT; CDR3 protein: CASSEGPQSTDTQYF; J gene: TRBJ2-3; V gene: TRBV25-1; D gene: NA; clone size: NA
CDR3 DNA: TGTGCCAGCAGCCAAGAAGGCCTGGCCTCGGGGGCTTTCTTT; CDR3 protein: CASSQEGLASGAFF; J gene: TRBJ1-1; V gene: TRBV6-5; D gene: NA; clone size: NA
CDR3 DNA: TGTGCCAGCGGTCCAGGGACAGGGGCCTACGTCGGGGAGCTGTTTTTT; CDR3 protein: CASGPGTGAYVGELFF; J gene: TRBJ2-2; V gene: TRBV27; D gene: TRBD1; clone size: NA
CDR3 DNA: TGCAGTGCTAGAGATCCCCTAGCGGACATGTACAATGAGCAGTTCTTC; CDR3 protein: CSARDPLADMYNEQFF; J gene: TRBJ2-1; V gene: TRBV20-1; D gene: TRBD2; clone size: once
CDR3 DNA: TGTGCCACCAGTGATAGCGGGAGAAGGTCCTATGAGCAGTTCTTC; CDR3 protein: CATSDSGRRSYEQFF; J gene: TRBJ2-1; V gene: TRBV24-1; D gene: TRBD2; clone size: NA
CDR3 DNA: TGTGCCAGCAGCCCGGACAGGGAGGGCTATGGCTACACCTTC; CDR3 protein: CASSPDREGYGYTF; J gene: TRBJ1-2; V gene: TRBV2; D gene: TRBD1; clone size: few
CDR3 DNA: TGTGCCAGCAGCTTTGTCGGGACAAGGAACACTGAGGCTTTCTTT; CDR3 protein: CASSFVGTRNTEAFF; J gene: TRBJ1-1; V gene: TRBV5-8; D gene: NA; clone size: NA
CDR3 DNA: TGTGCCAGCAGCCTCCCCCCCGGGGCCAACGTCCTGACTTTC; CDR3 protein: CASSLPPGANVLTF; J gene: TRBJ2-6; V gene: TRBV9; D gene: NA; clone size: many
CDR3 DNA: TGTGCCAGCAGTCCCCGGGACAGGATGAACACTGAAGCTTTCTTT; CDR3 protein: CASSPRDRMNTEAFF; J gene: TRBJ1-1; V gene: TRBV2; D gene: TRBD1; clone size: few
CDR3 DNA: TGTGCCAGCAGCTTAATCGAGGGGACTGAAGCTTTCTTT; CDR3 protein: CASSLIEGTEAFF; J gene: TRBJ1-1; V gene: TRBV7-3; D gene: NA; clone size: NA
CDR3 DNA: TGTGCCAGCAGTAGAGGGACAGGGGCGTTTCAAAACACCATATATTTT; CDR3 protein: CASSRGTGAFQNTIYF; J gene: TRBJ1-3; V gene: TRBV6-5; D gene: TRBD1; clone size: many
CDR3 DNA: TGTGCCAGCAGTTTAGCGAGGGGCAATCAGCCCCAGCATTTT; CDR3 protein: CASSLARGNQPQHF; J gene: TRBJ1-5; V gene: TRBV27; D gene: NA; clone size: NA
CDR3 DNA: TGTGCCAAGGGGGACAATCCGAACTATGGCTACACCTTC; CDR3 protein: CAKGDNPNYGYTF; J gene: TRBJ1-2; V gene: TRBV2; D gene: NA; clone size: many
CDR3 DNA: TGTGCCAGCAGTTTATTCGCGAACACTGAAGCTTTCTTT; CDR3 protein: CASSLFANTEAFF; J gene: TRBJ1-1; V gene: TRBV12-3/TRBV12-4; D gene: NA; clone size: NA
CDR3 DNA: TGTGCCAGTAGCTCCCAGTCTACTGGTGGAAACACCATATATTTT; CDR3 protein: CASSSQSTGGNTIYF; J gene: TRBJ1-3; V gene: TRBV19; D gene: NA; clone size: NA
CDR3 DNA: TGTGCCAGCAGCGGCGAAAAACTGTTTTTT; CDR3 protein: CASSGEKLFF; J gene: TRBJ1-4; V gene: TRBV25-1; D gene: NA; clone size: once
CDR3 DNA: TGTGCCAGCAGCTCCCGACAGACAATGGAGACCCAGTACTTC; CDR3 protein: CASSSRQTMETQYF; J gene: TRBJ2-5; V gene: TRBV7-3; D gene: NA; clone size: once
CDR3 DNA: TGTGCCACCCGGTGGGAAGATGCGCAGTATTTT; CDR3 protein: CATRWEDAQYF; J gene: TRBJ2-3; V gene: TRBV24-1; D gene: NA; clone size: NA
CDR3 DNA: TGTGCTAGCAGCCCTGGTTTTGCGAACACCGGGGAGCTGTTTTTT; CDR3 protein: CASSPGFANTGELFF; J gene: TRBJ2-2; V gene: TRBV7-7; D gene: NA; clone size: NA
CDR3 DNA: TGTGCCAGCAGTGTAAGGGACCGCAATCAGCCCCAGCATTTT; CDR3 protein: CASSVRDRNQPQHF; J gene: TRBJ1-5; V gene: TRBV2; D gene: NA; clone size: NA
CDR3 DNA: TGTGCCAGCAGTGAAAGACAGGGGCGGGGTGGCTACACCTTC; CDR3 protein: CASSERQGRGGYTF; J gene: TRBJ1-2; V gene: TRBV2; D gene: TRBD1; clone size: NA
CDR3 DNA: TGTGCCAGCCGGACACGGGCGGATGGCGATACGCAGTATTTT; CDR3 protein: CASRTRADGDTQYF; J gene: TRBJ2-3; V gene: TRBV5-4; D gene: NA; clone size: NA
CDR3 DNA: TGTGCCAGACTAACGACTAGCGGGAGCAATGAGCAGTTCTTC; CDR3 protein: CARLTTSGSNEQFF; J gene: TRBJ2-1; V gene: TRBV6-5; D gene: TRBD2; clone size: NA
CDR3 DNA: TGTGCCAGCAGCTTACTTAGCGGGAGTGATGTCCACAATGAGCAGTTCTTC; CDR3 protein: CASSLLSGSDVHNEQFF; J gene: TRBJ2-1; V gene: TRBV13; D gene: TRBD2; clone size: NA
CDR3 DNA: TGTGCCAGCAGCCGGAGGTTTGGCTACACCTTC; CDR3 protein: CASSRRFGYTF; J gene: TRBJ1-2; V gene: TRBV25-1; D gene: NA; clone size: NA
CDR3 DNA: TGTGCCAGCAGCCCAGGACCGGGGGCAGACGAACACTGGTTC; CDR3 protein: CASSPGPGADEHWF; J gene: TRBJ2-5; V gene: TRBV7-3; D gene: NA; clone size: NA
CDR3 DNA: TGTGCCCGGGGGTCCGAATGGTACGAGCAGTACTTC; CDR3 protein: CARGSEWYEQYF; J gene: TRBJ2-7; V gene: TRBV7-2; D gene: NA; clone size: NA
CDR3 DNA: TGCGCCAGCAGCTCCGGACGGGCAGGGGAGACCCAGTACTTC; CDR3 protein: CASSSGRAGETQYF; J gene: TRBJ2-5; V gene: TRBV5-1; D gene: NA; clone size: NA
CDR3 DNA: TGTGCCAGCGGACCTCTAGCGCCACAAGAGACCCAGTACTTC; CDR3 protein: CASGPLAPQETQYF; J gene: TRBJ2-5; V gene: TRBV12-3/TRBV12-4; D gene: NA; clone size: NA
CDR3 DNA: TGTGCCAGCAGCCGGGGGTCGCGTTACGAGCAGTACTTC; CDR3 protein: CASSRGSRYEQYF; J gene: TRBJ2-7; V gene: TRBV7-9; D gene: NA; clone size: NA
CDR3 DNA: TGTGCCAGCAGCTTAGGGGTCTTCTATGGCTACACCTTC; CDR3 protein: CASSLGVFYGYTF; J gene: TRBJ1-2; V gene: TRBV7-8; D gene: NA; clone size: NA
CDR3 DNA: TGTGCCAGCAGTGAAAGAGGAGGGGGGGATGGCTACACCTTC; CDR3 protein: CASSERGGGDGYTF; J gene: TRBJ1-2; V gene: TRBV6-1; D gene: NA; clone size: many
CDR3 DNA: TGCAGTGCTAGCTGGGGACTAGCGAGAACCTACGAGCAGTACTTC; CDR3 protein: CSASWGLARTYEQYF; J gene: TRBJ2-7; V gene: TRBV20-1; D gene: TRBD2; clone size: many
CDR3 DNA: TGTGCCAGCAGCTTGAACCCAGGGGAGGATGAAGAACTGTTTTTT; CDR3 protein: CASSLNPGEDEELFF; J gene: TRBJ1-4; V gene: TRBV5-6; D gene: NA; clone size: NA
CDR3 DNA: TGTGCCAGCAGCTTAATTGGGGGATCCTACGAGCAGTACTTC; CDR3 protein: CASSLIGGSYEQYF; J gene: TRBJ2-7; V gene: TRBV7-3; D gene: NA; clone size: NA
CDR3 DNA: TGCAGTGCTAGAGATACAGGGCGATCAAGGGAGACCCAGTACTTC; CDR3 protein: CSARDTGRSRETQYF; J gene: TRBJ2-5; V gene: TRBV20-1; D gene: NA; clone size: NA
CDR3 DNA: TGCGCCAGCAGCTTCGGACAGCACACAGATACGCAGTATTTT; CDR3 protein: CASSFGQHTDTQYF; J gene: TRBJ2-3; V gene: TRBV5-1; D gene: NA; clone size: many
CDR3 DNA: TGTGCCAGCAGTATATCCGGGCCGTATTTT; CDR3 protein: CASSISGPYF; J gene: TRBJ2-3; V gene: TRBV2; D gene: NA; clone size: many
CDR3 DNA: TGTGCCACCGGACGAGGGGCCAGGTCTGAAGCTTTCTTT; CDR3 protein: CATGRGARSEAFF; J gene: TRBJ1-1; V gene: TRBV6-5; D gene: NA; clone size: many
CDR3 DNA: TGTGCCAGCAGCCGCGGATTAGCGGGGGGGCCGGGGGGACAGGACTTCTACGAGCAGTACTTC; CDR3 protein: CASSRGLAGGPGGQDFYEQYF; J gene: TRBJ2-7; V gene: TRBV5-4; D gene: TRBD2; clone size: NA
CDR3 DNA: TGTGCCAGCAGCTTACAGGGGGGAGGTGAAAAACTGTTTTTT; CDR3 protein: CASSLQGGGEKLFF; J gene: TRBJ1-4; V gene: TRBV7-3; D gene: TRBD1; clone size: NA
CDR3 DNA: TGTGCCAGCAGCTCCTCCCTGCTAACTAGCGGGCCCTCCTACGAGCAGTACTTC; CDR3 protein: CASSSSLLTSGPSYEQYF; J gene: TRBJ2-7; V gene: TRBV13; D gene: TRBD2; clone size: NA